Below, 5 T cell receptor beta chains from the same sample are listed, as sequenced in a study of blood T cell repertoires in COVID-19. Profiled with immunoSEQ multiplex PCR; TCRdb holds only in-frame clones, not every one. Found here are approximately 200,000 clones, roughly 94% of them singletons; the top ten hold roughly 0.76%. The sequenced sample was peripheral blood. These receptors all stem from a man aged 25 to 40 with COVID-19, enrolled during active disease.

The chain recombines TRBV7-9 with TRBJ1-1; 7 bases line up with TRBD1. The CDR3 consists of 15 residues. With 1 base clipped from V and 4 bases from J, the junction kept 6 bases outside the gene matches. Germline V gives CDR1 SEHNR, CDR2 FQNEAQ (reference sequence). The CDR3 spells CASSLGTGIGTEAFF. The CDR3 nucleotides are TGTGCCAGCAGCTTAGGGACAGGCATCGGCACTGAAGCTTTCTTT.

The rearrangement joins TRBV3-1 (or the pseudogene TRBV3-2) to TRBJ2-5; D perhaps matches TRBD2 (6 bases). The V gene lost 4 bases and the J gene lost 0 bases, with 12 bases spanning the gap. The CDR3 has 15 amino acids. Germline CDR1 LGHDT, CDR2 YNNKEL (reference sequence). The CDR3 protein is CASSRTDYYQETQYF. The CDR3 DNA reads as TGTGCCAGCAGCCGGACGGACTACTACCAAGAGACCCAGTACTTC.

V usage is TRBV20-1 and J usage is TRBJ2-5; the D is unclear. V was pared by 3 bases and J by 1 base, with 3 bases between. Germline CDR1 DFQATT, CDR2 SNEGSKA (reference sequence). The CDR3 covers 11 residues. This chain's CDR3 is CSASGQETQYF. In DNA form, the CDR3 reads TGCAGTGCTAGCGGCCAAGAGACCCAGTACTTC.

This clone was recorded once. The genes are TRBV4-2 and TRBJ2-2; 7 nucleotides align to TRBD2. The V gene end was trimmed by 1 base and the J gene end by 4 bases; junction bases not matched to a gene: 9. The CDR3 spans 17 residues. Germline V CDR1 and CDR2: LGHNA, YNFKEQ. CDR3 loop: CASSQGGLRGSTGELFF. The CDR3 coding sequence is TGTGCCAGCAGCCAAGGGGGACTGCGGGGGTCCACCGGGGAGCTGTTTTTT.

V is TRBV7-2 and J is TRBJ2-3; D is ambiguous. Trimming removed 3 bases from V and 6 bases from J, with 4 bases in between. Germline V CDR1 and CDR2: SGHTA, FQGNSA. The CDR3 runs to 11 residues. The CDR3 protein is CASSLADTQYF. The CDR3 coding sequence is TGTGCCAGCAGCTTGGCCGATACGCAGTATTTT. Combining the CDR3 with reference TRBV7-2 and TRBJ2-3 gives the whole variable domain GAGVSQSPSNKVTEKGKDVELRCDPISGHTALYWYRQSLGQGLEFLIYFQGNSAPDKSGLPSDRFSAERTGGSVSTLTIQRTQQEDSAVYLCASSLADTQYFGPGTRLTVL.